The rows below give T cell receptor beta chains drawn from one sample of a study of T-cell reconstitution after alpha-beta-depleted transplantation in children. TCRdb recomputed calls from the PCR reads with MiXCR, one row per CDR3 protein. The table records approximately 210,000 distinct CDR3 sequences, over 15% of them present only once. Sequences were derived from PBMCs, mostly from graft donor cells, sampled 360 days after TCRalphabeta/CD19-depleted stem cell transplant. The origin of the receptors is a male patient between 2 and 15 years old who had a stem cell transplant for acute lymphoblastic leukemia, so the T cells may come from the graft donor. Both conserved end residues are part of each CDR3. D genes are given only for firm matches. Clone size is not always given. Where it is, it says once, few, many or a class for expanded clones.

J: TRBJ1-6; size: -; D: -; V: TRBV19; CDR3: CASSPTPGQNSPLHF; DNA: TGTGCCAGTAGTCCGACGCCGGGGCAAAATTCACCCCTCCACTTT
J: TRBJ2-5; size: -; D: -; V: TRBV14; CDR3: CASSQGGLLQETQYF; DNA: TGTGCCAGCAGCCAAGGCGGACTTTTGCAAGAGACCCAGTACTTC
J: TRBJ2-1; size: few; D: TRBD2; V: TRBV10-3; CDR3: CAISEPIAGGRYPEQFF; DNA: TGTGCCATCAGTGAGCCTATAGCGGGGGGGCGCTACCCTGAGCAGTTCTTC
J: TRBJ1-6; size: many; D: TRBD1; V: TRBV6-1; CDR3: CATRQDRANSPLHF; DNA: TGTGCCACCAGGCAGGACAGGGCGAATTCACCCCTCCACTTT
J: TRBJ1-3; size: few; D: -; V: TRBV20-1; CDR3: CSARESKDTIYF; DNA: TGCAGTGCTAGAGAGTCGAAGGACACCATATATTTT
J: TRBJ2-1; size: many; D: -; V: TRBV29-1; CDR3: CSVAGSANDEQFF; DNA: TGCAGCGTTGCTGGGTCAGCAAACGATGAGCAGTTCTTC
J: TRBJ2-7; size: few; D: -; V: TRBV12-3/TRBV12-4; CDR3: CASSPPVHEQYF; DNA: TGTGCCAGCAGCCCCCCCGTACACGAGCAGTACTTC
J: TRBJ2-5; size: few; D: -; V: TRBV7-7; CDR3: CASSLAGEPVGTQYF; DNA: TGTGCTAGCAGCTTAGCTGGGGAACCAGTGGGGACCCAGTACTTC
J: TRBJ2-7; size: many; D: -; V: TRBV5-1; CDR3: CASRIGHEQYF; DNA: TGCGCCAGTAGGATCGGGCACGAGCAGTACTTC
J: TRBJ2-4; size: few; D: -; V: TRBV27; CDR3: CASSSQKNIQYF; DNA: TGTGCCAGCAGTTCCCAGAAAAACATTCAGTACTTC
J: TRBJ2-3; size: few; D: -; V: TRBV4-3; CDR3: CASSRLGSVADTQYF; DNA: TGCGCCAGCAGCCGTCTTGGATCGGTCGCAGATACGCAGTATTTT
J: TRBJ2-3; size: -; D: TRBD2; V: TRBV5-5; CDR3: CASILFKTSGGVTDTQYF; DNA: TGTGCCAGCATCCTTTTTAAAACTAGCGGGGGAGTGACAGATACGCAGTATTTT
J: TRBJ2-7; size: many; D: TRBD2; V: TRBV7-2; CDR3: CASSLELAGTYEQYF; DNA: TGTGCCAGCAGCTTAGAACTAGCGGGGACCTACGAGCAGTACTTC
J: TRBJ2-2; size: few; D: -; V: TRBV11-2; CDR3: CASSLYRLYTGELFF; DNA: TGTGCCAGCAGCTTATACCGACTGTACACCGGGGAGCTGTTTTTT
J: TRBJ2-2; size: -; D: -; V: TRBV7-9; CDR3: CASSLRRGDTGELFF; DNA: TGTGCCAGCAGCTTACGGCGGGGAGACACCGGGGAGCTGTTTTTT
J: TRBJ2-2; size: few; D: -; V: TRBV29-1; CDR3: CSVGAGYGGELFF; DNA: TGCAGCGTTGGTGCTGGGTATGGCGGGGAGCTGTTTTTT
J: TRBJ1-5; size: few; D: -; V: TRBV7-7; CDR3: CASSLWVGQPQHF; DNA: TGTGCCAGCAGTCTCTGGGTTGGTCAGCCCCAGCATTTT
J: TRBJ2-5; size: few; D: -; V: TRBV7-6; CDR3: CASSLSGQNLTGGQETQYF; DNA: TGTGCCAGCAGCTTAAGTGGTCAAAATCTGACAGGAGGTCAAGAGACCCAGTACTTC
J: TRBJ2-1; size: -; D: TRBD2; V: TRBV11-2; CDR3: CASSLGGAGGPSNEQFF; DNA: TGTGCCAGCAGCTTAGGCGGAGCGGGAGGGCCCTCCAATGAGCAGTTCTTC
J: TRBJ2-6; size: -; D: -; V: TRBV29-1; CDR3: CSVAGVSGANVLTF; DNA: TGCAGCGTCGCAGGGGTTTCCGGGGCCAACGTCCTGACTTTC
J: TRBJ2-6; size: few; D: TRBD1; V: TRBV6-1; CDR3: CASTKVGIRDRDSGANVLTF; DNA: TGTGCCAGCACTAAAGTCGGGATCCGGGACAGGGATTCTGGGGCCAACGTCCTGACTTTC
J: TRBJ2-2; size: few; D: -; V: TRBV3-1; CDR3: CASSHLGSRNTGELFF; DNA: TGTGCCAGCAGCCATCTAGGGAGCCGGAACACCGGGGAGCTGTTTTTT
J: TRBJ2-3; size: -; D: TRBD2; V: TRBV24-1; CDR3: CATSDGLAGVTDTQYF; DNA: TGTGCCACCAGTGACGGACTAGCGGGGGTCACAGATACGCAGTATTTT
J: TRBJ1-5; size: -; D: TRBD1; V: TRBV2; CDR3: CASSDPGQSNQPQHF; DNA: TGTGCCAGCAGTGATCCGGGACAGAGCAATCAGCCCCAGCATTTT
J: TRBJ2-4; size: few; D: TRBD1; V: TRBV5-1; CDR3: CASSFDRGVGNIQYF; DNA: TGCGCCAGCAGCTTCGACAGGGGCGTAGGAAACATTCAGTACTTC
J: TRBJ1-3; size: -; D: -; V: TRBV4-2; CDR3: CASSQEWKGLSGNTIYF; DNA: TGTGCCAGCAGCCAAGAATGGAAGGGCCTATCTGGAAACACCATATATTTT
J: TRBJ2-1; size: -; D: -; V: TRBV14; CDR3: CASSPGLYYNEQFF; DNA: TGTGCCAGCAGCCCTGGACTATACTACAATGAGCAGTTCTTC
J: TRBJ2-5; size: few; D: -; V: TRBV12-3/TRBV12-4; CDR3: CASSASLGRETQYF; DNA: TGTGCCAGCAGTGCCAGCCTTGGGAGAGAGACCCAGTACTTC
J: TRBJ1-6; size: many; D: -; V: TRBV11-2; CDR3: CASSLAALSPLHF; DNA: TGTGCCAGCAGCTTAGCGGCTCTATCACCCCTCCACTTT
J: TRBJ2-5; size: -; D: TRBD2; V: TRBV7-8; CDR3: CASSPGQRGPYQETQYF; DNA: TGTGCCAGCAGCCCCGGACAGCGGGGGCCTTACCAAGAGACCCAGTACTTC
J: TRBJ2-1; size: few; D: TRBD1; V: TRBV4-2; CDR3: CASSQEPGQNYNEQFF; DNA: TGTGCCAGCAGCCAGGAACCGGGACAGAATTACAATGAGCAGTTCTTC
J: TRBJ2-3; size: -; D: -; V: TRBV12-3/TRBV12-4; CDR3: CASTSNKWNTQYF; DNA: TGTGCCAGCACATCGAATAAGTGGAATACGCAGTATTTT
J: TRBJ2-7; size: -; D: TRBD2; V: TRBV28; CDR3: CASGRVPNYEQYF; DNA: TGTGCCTCCGGGAGGGTGCCCAACTACGAGCAGTACTTC
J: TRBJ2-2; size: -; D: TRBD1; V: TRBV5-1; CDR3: CASSWGQPNTGELFF; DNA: TGCGCCAGCAGCTGGGGACAGCCGAACACCGGGGAGCTGTTTTTT
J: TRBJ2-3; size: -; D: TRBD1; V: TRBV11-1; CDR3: CASSSDRVDTQYF; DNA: TGTGCCAGCAGCTCCGACAGGGTGGATACGCAGTATTTT
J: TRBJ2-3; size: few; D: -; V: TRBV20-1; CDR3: CSARGVRDTQYF; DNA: TGCAGTGCTAGAGGGGTACGAGATACGCAGTATTTT
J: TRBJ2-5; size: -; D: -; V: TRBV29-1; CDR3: CSVEDLGETQETQYF; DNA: TGCAGCGTTGAAGATTTGGGGGAGACGCAAGAGACCCAGTACTTC
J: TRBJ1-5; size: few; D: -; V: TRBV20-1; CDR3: CSASHGANQPQHF; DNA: TGCAGTGCTAGTCACGGGGCTAATCAGCCCCAGCATTTT
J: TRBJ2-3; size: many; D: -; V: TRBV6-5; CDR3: CASTGGPGDTQYF; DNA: TGTGCCAGCACCGGGGGGCCGGGGGATACGCAGTATTTT
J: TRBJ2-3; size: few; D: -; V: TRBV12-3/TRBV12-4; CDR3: CASSLGGAQDTQYF; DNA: TGTGCCAGCAGTTTGGGCGGGGCCCAAGATACGCAGTATTTT
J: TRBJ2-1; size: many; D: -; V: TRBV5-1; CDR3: CASSLAPYNEQFF; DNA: TGCGCCAGCAGCTTGGCCCCCTACAATGAGCAGTTCTTC
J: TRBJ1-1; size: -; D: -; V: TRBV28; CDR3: CASSNPWTVNTEAFF; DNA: TGTGCCAGCAGTAATCCATGGACGGTGAACACTGAAGCTTTCTTT
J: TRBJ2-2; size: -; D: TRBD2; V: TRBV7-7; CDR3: CATRGETGGELFF; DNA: TGTGCTACACGGGGGGAAACCGGCGGGGAGCTGTTTTTT
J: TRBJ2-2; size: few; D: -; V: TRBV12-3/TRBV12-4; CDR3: CASRPTPVQLTGELFF; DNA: TGTGCCAGCAGACCCACTCCAGTTCAGCTCACCGGGGAGCTGTTTTTT
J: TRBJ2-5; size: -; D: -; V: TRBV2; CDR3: CASGSEETQYF; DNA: TGTGCCAGCGGTTCGGAAGAGACCCAGTACTTC
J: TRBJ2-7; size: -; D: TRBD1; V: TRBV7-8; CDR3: CASSSRTGHSLSSYEQYF; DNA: TGTGCCAGCAGCTCGAGGACAGGGCACTCCTTAAGCTCCTACGAGCAGTACTTC
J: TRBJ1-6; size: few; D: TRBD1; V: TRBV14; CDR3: CASSSGTGLSPLHF; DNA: TGTGCCAGCAGCTCCGGGACAGGACTTTCACCCCTCCACTTT
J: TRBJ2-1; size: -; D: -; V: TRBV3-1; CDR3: CASSQDREGAGEQFF; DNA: TGTGCCAGCAGCCAAGATCGAGAGGGAGCGGGTGAGCAGTTCTTC
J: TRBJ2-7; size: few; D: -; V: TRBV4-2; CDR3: CASSQDLRDFDEQYF; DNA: TGTGCCAGCAGCCAAGATCTAAGGGATTTCGACGAGCAGTACTTC
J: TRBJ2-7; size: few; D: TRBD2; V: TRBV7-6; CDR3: CASSLALAGSYEQYF; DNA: TGTGCCAGCAGCTTAGCCCTAGCGGGATCCTACGAGCAGTACTTC
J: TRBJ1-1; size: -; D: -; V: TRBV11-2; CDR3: CASSLGRWDTEAFF; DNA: TGTGCCAGCAGCTTAGGACGGTGGGACACTGAAGCTTTCTTT